A selection of T cell receptor beta chains follows, all from one sample in a study of blood T cells in healthy people across ages. TCRdb re-derived calls from the 5' RACE reads in MiXCR, one entry per CDR3 protein. The profile shows 700,000 or so distinct CDR3 sequences, roughly 20% of them singletons. The sample consisted of blood. Source of these receptors: a man aged 65-85 years in good health. Both conserved end residues are part of each CDR3. A D gene is named only where the DNA matches it firmly. Rows may omit the clone size; those that give it use once, few, many or a size class.

D gene | clone size | J gene | V gene | CDR3 protein | CDR3 DNA
- | - | TRBJ2-5 | TRBV9 | CASSVTSGPVTQYF | TGTGCCAGCAGCGTGACCAGCGGGCCCGTAACCCAGTACTTC
TRBD1 | few | TRBJ1-1 | TRBV10-3 | CAISEPGGVNTEAFF | TGTGCCATCAGTGAGCCAGGGGGTGTGAACACTGAAGCTTTCTTT
TRBD2 | - | TRBJ2-3 | TRBV9 | CASSVVSGGLTDTQYF | TGTGCCAGCAGCGTAGTAAGCGGGGGGCTTACAGATACGCAGTATTTT
TRBD2 | few | TRBJ2-1 | TRBV6-5 | CASSYPPTSGSRNEQFF | TGTGCCAGCAGTTACCCGCCGACTAGCGGGAGTAGGAATGAGCAGTTCTTC
- | - | TRBJ1-1 | TRBV30 | CAWSRQDEAFF | TGTGCCTGGAGTCGCCAGGATGAAGCTTTCTTT
TRBD1 | - | TRBJ1-2 | TRBV19 | CASKDRNYGYTF | TGTGCCAGTAAGGACAGGAATTATGGCTACACCTTC
- | once | TRBJ1-3 | TRBV12-3/TRBV12-4 | CASSLMYKLSGNTIYF | TGTGCCAGCAGTTTAATGTACAAACTCTCTGGAAACACCATATATTTT
TRBD1 | - | TRBJ1-6 | TRBV7-2 | CASSSPTDRVNSPLHF | TGTGCCAGCAGCTCACCCACGGACAGGGTCAATTCACCCCTCCACTTT
- | few | TRBJ1-5 | TRBV20-1 | CSARDRRFSNNQPQHF | TGCAGTGCTAGAGATCGTAGATTTTCCAACAATCAGCCCCAGCATTTT
TRBD2 | - | TRBJ2-1 | TRBV10-1 | CASSESARGGTDEQFF | TGCGCCAGCAGTGAGTCGGCGCGGGGGGGAACCGATGAGCAGTTCTTC
TRBD1 | few | TRBJ1-6 | TRBV5-1 | CASSIGTGGSPLHF | TGCGCCAGCAGCATAGGGACAGGGGGATCACCCCTCCACTTT
- | few | TRBJ2-1 | TRBV12-3/TRBV12-4 | CASSINRPYNEQFF | TGTGCCAGCAGTATTAACCGACCCTACAATGAGCAGTTCTTC
- | few | TRBJ2-7 | TRBV12-3/TRBV12-4 | CASSLIRGREQYF | TGTGCCAGCAGTTTGATCCGGGGGAGAGAGCAGTACTTC
- | few | TRBJ2-3 | TRBV5-1 | CASSWAGSEDTQYF | TGCGCCAGCAGCTGGGCGGGAAGTGAAGATACGCAGTATTTT
- | few | TRBJ1-4 | TRBV12-3/TRBV12-4 | CASRVSGDEKLFF | TGTGCCAGCAGAGTTTCTGGAGATGAAAAACTGTTTTTT
TRBD1 | few | TRBJ2-7 | TRBV5-1 | CASSFDRGEDEQYF | TGCGCCAGCAGCTTCGACAGGGGTGAGGACGAGCAGTACTTC
- | - | TRBJ1-4 | TRBV25-1 | CASREQGTNEKLFF | TGTGCCAGCAGGGAACAGGGAACTAATGAAAAACTGTTTTTT
- | - | TRBJ1-2 | TRBV18 | CASSPRSDGYTF | TGTGCCAGCTCACCACGTTCGGATGGCTACACCTTC
- | - | TRBJ1-1 | TRBV29-1 | CSARTPPGDTEAFF | TGCAGCGCCCGGACGCCACCTGGAGACACTGAAGCTTTCTTT
- | few | TRBJ1-2 | TRBV14 | CASSQDIAGTDGYTF | TGTGCCAGCAGCCAAGATATAGCAGGGACCGATGGCTACACCTTC
- | few | TRBJ2-5 | TRBV20-1 | CSARPRAPLEETQYF | TGCAGTGCTAGACCACGGGCCCCCCTCGAAGAGACCCAGTACTTC
TRBD1 | few | TRBJ2-2 | TRBV12-3/TRBV12-4 | CTSRLAGGWTGELFF | TGTACCAGCAGGCTCGCAGGGGGTTGGACCGGGGAGCTGTTTTTT
- | - | TRBJ1-1 | TRBV10-3 | CAISVDGSTAEAFF | TGTGCCATCAGTGTCGACGGAAGCACGGCGGAAGCTTTCTTT
TRBD2 | few | TRBJ2-1 | TRBV19 | CATLSGRGSYNEQFF | TGTGCCACTCTAAGCGGGAGGGGATCCTACAATGAGCAGTTCTTC
TRBD1 | - | TRBJ1-1 | TRBV5-1 | CASSLPGTAPRDEAFF | TGCGCCAGCAGCCTCCCCGGGACAGCTCCCCGGGATGAAGCTTTCTTT
- | many | TRBJ2-1 | TRBV14 | CASSQDLVLNEQFF | TGTGCCAGCAGCCAGGATCTAGTGCTGAATGAGCAGTTCTTC
TRBD2 | - | TRBJ2-3 | TRBV11-3 | CASSITSGGGYYVFTDTQYF | TGTGCCAGCAGCATAACTAGCGGAGGGGGTTATTACGTTTTCACAGATACGCAGTATTTT
- | few | TRBJ2-2 | TRBV12-3/TRBV12-4 | CASSLNTVPTGELFF | TGTGCCAGCAGTTTAAACACAGTACCTACCGGGGAGCTGTTTTTT
- | few | TRBJ1-2 | TRBV25-1 | CASSGPRVYGYTF | TGTGCCAGCAGTGGCCCGAGGGTCTATGGCTACACCTTC
- | few | TRBJ2-5 | TRBV18 | CASSPPRGTQETQYF | TGTGCCAGCTCACCACCGAGGGGGACTCAAGAGACCCAGTACTTC
TRBD2 | - | TRBJ2-1 | TRBV27 | CASRTSGAINEQFF | TGTGCCAGCAGGACTAGCGGGGCAATAAATGAGCAGTTCTTC
- | few | TRBJ2-3 | TRBV3-1 | CASSQGSPGDFTDTQYF | TGTGCCAGCAGCCAAGGCTCTCCAGGGGACTTCACAGATACGCAGTATTTT
TRBD1 | - | TRBJ1-5 | TRBV12-3/TRBV12-4 | CASSSQGARAPRHF | TGTGCCAGCAGCTCCCAGGGGGCTCGGGCGCCCCGGCATTTT
- | - | TRBJ1-1 | TRBV20-1 | CSPLRGGTEAFF | TGCAGTCCACTAAGGGGGGGCACTGAAGCTTTCTTT
TRBD2 | - | TRBJ2-1 | TRBV11-2 | CASSSLRTSGKPEQFF | TGTGCCAGCAGCTCACTCCGGACTAGCGGGAAACCTGAGCAGTTCTTC
- | many | TRBJ1-6 | TRBV20-1 | CSARIGGTLHF | TGCAGTGCTAGAATAGGAGGGACCCTCCACTTT
- | few | TRBJ1-1 | TRBV5-1 | CASSKKDSWGTEAFF | TGCGCCAGCAGCAAAAAGGACAGTTGGGGCACTGAAGCTTTCTTT
TRBD2 | - | TRBJ2-5 | TRBV7-7 | CASSLSREGGRETQYF | TGTGCCAGCAGCTTAAGCCGGGAGGGGGGACGAGAGACCCAGTACTTC
TRBD1 | few | TRBJ2-2 | TRBV18 | CASSPQGAVGTGELFF | TGTGCCAGCTCACCACAGGGGGCTGTAGGCACCGGGGAGCTGTTTTTT
TRBD1 | many | TRBJ1-3 | TRBV7-6 | CASSAATGGGNTIYF | TGTGCCAGCAGCGCGGCTACAGGGGGCGGAAACACCATATATTTT